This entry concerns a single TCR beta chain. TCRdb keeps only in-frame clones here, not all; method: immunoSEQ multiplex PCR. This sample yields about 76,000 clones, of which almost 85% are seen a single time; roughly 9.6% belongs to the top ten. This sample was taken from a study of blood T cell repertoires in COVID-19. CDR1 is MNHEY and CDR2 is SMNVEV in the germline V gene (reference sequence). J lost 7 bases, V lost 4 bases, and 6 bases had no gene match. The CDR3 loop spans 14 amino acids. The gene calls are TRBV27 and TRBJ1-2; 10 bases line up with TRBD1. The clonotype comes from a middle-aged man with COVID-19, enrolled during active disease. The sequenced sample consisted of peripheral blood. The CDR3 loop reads CASSSGTGVSGYTF. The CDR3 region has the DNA TGTGCCAGCAGTTCCGGGACAGGGGTATCTGGCTACACCTTC.